This T cell receptor beta chain comes out of a study of OX40 agonist ivuxolimab in advanced cancers. Blood got drawn at baseline, again on cycle 4 day 1, and then on cycle 7 day 1. Trimming removed 0 bases from V and 9 bases from J, with 10 bases in between. The CDR3 spans 13 residues. CDR1 and CDR2 from the germline V gene are SGDLS and YYNGEE. Profiled with immunoSEQ multiplex PCR; TCRdb holds only in-frame clones, not every one. This sample has under 90,000 clones; more than 80% occur once, and the top ten carry approximately 0.2%. On this clone: What it recognizes is unknown.

Study-wide findings and caveats: The CD4+ and CD8+ T cells in the blood had expanded clonally by week 6 at 0.1 to 3.0 mg/kg.

V gene TRBV9 combines with J gene TRBJ2-4; D is uncertain. The receptor comes from an adult with an advanced solid tumor such as melanoma, head and neck, liver or kidney cancer. Sequences were derived from CD4+ or CD8+ T cells sorted from blood, sampled in a trial of the OX40 agonist ivuxolimab. The CDR3 sequence is CASSVELASIQYF. The CDR3 DNA is TGTGCCAGCAGCGTAGAATTGGCTTCCATTCAGTACTTC.